What follows are 25 T cell receptor beta chains derived from one specimen sequenced in a study of OX40 agonist ivuxolimab in advanced cancers. Library preparation used the immunoSEQ multiplex PCR assay. Sourced from immuneACCESS, this table was stored by TCRdb with only in-frame sequences that have V and J called. A share of the clones is absent; for the studies checked, an unresolved V gene accounts for under half, and the remainder has no known explanation. A total of roughly 23,000 clones appear in this sample, around 80% of them only once. Jointly, the top ten make up over 15% of the sample. The source was CD4+ or CD8+ T cells sorted from blood, collected in a trial of the OX40 agonist ivuxolimab. The receptors shown here come from an adult with an advanced solid tumor such as melanoma, head and neck, liver or kidney cancer.

The chain links TRBV29-1 to TRBJ2-7, with a possible D match to TRBD2 (6 bases). Germline V gene lookup returns CDR1 SQVTM and CDR2 ANQGSEA. The CDR3 has 13 residues. Between the trimmed V and J ends, which lost 7 bases and 1 base, there was a span of 14 bases. CDR3 in DNA: TGCAGCGCCCTGGGGGGAGCGTCCTACGAGCAGTACTTC. Encoded protein: CSALGGASYEQYF.

The rearrangement joins TRBV28 to TRBJ1-2; a weak D match, TRBD1 (6 bases). V lost 5 bases and J 7 bases, leaving 26 bases between the germline ends. The CDR3 is 17 amino acids. Per the germline V gene, CDR1 is MDHEN and CDR2 is SYDVKM. The CDR3 DNA follows: TGTGCCAGCAGTCCTGTAGGTCAGGGGCGCGGCGGCCGTGGCTACACCTTC. It yields the protein CASSPVGQGRGGRGYTF.

This clone qualifies as medium-sized (0.01 to 0.1%). The DNA of the CDR3 is TGTGCCAGCAGTTTGGATGGCTACACCTTC. Protein sequence: CASSLDGYTF. The chain employs TRBV27 and TRBJ1-2; no clear D gene. The CDR3 is 10 residues long. Germline V gene lookup returns CDR1 MNHEY and CDR2 SMNVEV (reference sequence). V was cut by 3 bases and J by 6 bases, with 2 bases left in between.

There are a few counts of this clone. Other DNA sequences of this sample code for an identical CDR3. The gene calls are TRBV9 and TRBJ1-6; no firm D call. Trimming pared 0 bases from V and 6 bases from J, leaving 7 bases between. The CDR3 has 14 amino acids. From germline, CDR1 is SGDLS and CDR2 YYNGEE. The CDR3 DNA is TGTGCCAGCAGCGTAGAAGGGAGTAATTCACCCCTCCACTTT. This gives the protein CASSVEGSNSPLHF.

The CDR3: CSVESYRTDTQYF. The DNA of the CDR3 is TGCAGCGTTGAAAGCTACCGCACAGATACGCAGTATTTT. V usage is TRBV29-1 and J usage is TRBJ2-3; D is undetermined. CDR1 and CDR2 (germline): SQVTM, ANQGSEA. V was shortened by 2 bases and J by 1 base, with 7 bases between the two germline ends. The CDR3 length is 13 residues.

The chain carries TRBV28 and TRBJ2-5, with 9 bases that match TRBD1. The CDR3 loop spans 15 amino acids. The J segment lost 5 bases and the V segment lost 5 bases, leaving 9 bases of the junction unmatched. Germline V lookup: CDR1 MDHEN, CDR2 SYDVKM. The CDR3 reads CASSVPGQGRETQYF. CDR3 sequence (DNA): TGTGCCAGCAGTGTCCCGGGACAGGGAAGGGAGACCCAGTACTTC. The full variable domain, its missing parts supplied by reference TRBV28 and TRBJ2-5, is DVKVTQSSRYLVKRTGEKVFLECVQDMDHENMFWYRQDPGLGLRLIYFSYDVKMKEKGDIPEGYSVSREKKERFSLILESASTNQTSMYLCASSVPGQGRETQYFGPGTRLLVL.

The chain recombines TRBV6-4 with TRBJ2-6; D gene uncertain. Between the trimmed V and J ends, which lost 0 bases and 1 base, there was a span of 7 bases. The CDR3 spans 16 residues. Germline V CDR1 and CDR2: MRHNA, SNTAGT. The CDR3 sequence: CASSDSHGSGANVLTF. For the CDR3, the DNA is TGTGCCAGCAGTGACTCACATGGGTCTGGGGCCAACGTCCTGACTTTC.

This clone was observed a few times. This chain uses TRBV6-6 with TRBJ1-1, with D possibly matching TRBD1 (5 bases). This CDR3 comprises 13 residues. V dropped 6 bases and J dropped 3 bases, with 11 bases sitting between them. Germline CDR1 MNHNY, CDR2 SVGAGI (reference sequence). The CDR3 region is CASSPRVDTEAFF. DNA for the CDR3: TGTGCCAGCAGCCCCAGGGTGGACACTGAAGCTTTCTTT.

This rearrangement joins TRBV12-2 to TRBJ1-5; TRBD1, the table's D call, lacks a check against the DNA. TRBV12-2 is a listed pseudogene. The CDR3 runs to 20 residues. CDR3 sequence (DNA): TGTGCAAGTCGCTTAGCAAGGACAGCATGCCATGTGGTTGGCAATCAGCCCCAGCATTTT. As protein: CASRLARTACHVVGNQPQHF.

The chain employs TRBV19 and TRBJ2-3; perhaps TRBD1 as D (5 bases). Germline assignment: CDR1 LNHDA and CDR2 SQIVND (reference sequence). This CDR3 contains 13 residues. The V gene lost 7 bases and the J gene lost 1 base, with 9 bases spanning the gap. CDR3 in amino acids: CASNQGGTDTQYF. Written as DNA, the CDR3 is TGTGCCAGTAACCAGGGTGGCACAGATACGCAGTATTTT. Full variable domain (remainder filled in from reference TRBV19 and TRBJ2-3): DGGITQSPKYLFRKEGQNVTLSCEQNLNHDAMYWYRQDPGQGLRLIYYSQIVNDFQKGDIAEGYSVSREKKESFPLTVTSAQKNPTAFYLCASNQGGTDTQYFGPGTRLTVL.

The rearrangement joins TRBV19 to TRBJ2-7; D perhaps matches TRBD1 (5 bases). CDR3 length: 13 residues. V was cut by 4 bases and J by 9 bases, with 16 bases left in between. Per germline, CDR1 LNHDA and CDR2 SQIVND (reference sequence). CDR3 bases: TGTGCCAGTAGTACCGGACACACGTCGGGGCAGTACTTC. Encoded protein: CASSTGHTSGQYF.

The chain employs TRBV30 and TRBJ2-7; D may be TRBD1 (5 bases). This CDR3 is built from 12 residues. From germline, CDR1 is GTSNPN and CDR2 SVGIG (reference sequence). The ends were cut back, 3 bases at V and 0 bases at J, with 6 bases in the middle. The CDR3 nucleotides are TGTGCCTGGAGGACAGACTCCTACGAGCAGTACTTC. Protein sequence: CAWRTDSYEQYF.

The chain carries TRBV18 and TRBJ2-1, with D unclear. The germline V gene has CDR1 KGHSH and CDR2 LQKENI. The CDR3 runs 15 residues. Trimming took off 0 bases at V and 5 bases at J, with 11 bases between the two ends. CDR3 in DNA: TGTGCCAGCTCACCACCTGGCCGTACCGACAATGAGCAGTTCTTC. Its translation is CASSPPGRTDNEQFF.

The chain uses TRBV7-8 and TRBJ2-7, with D perhaps TRBD1 (5 bases). The CDR3 contains 13 residues. Germline V gene sequence: CDR1 SGHVS, CDR2 FQNEAQ. V was pared by 1 base and J by 4 bases, with 8 bases between. CDR3 sequence: CASSLEDIYEQYF. As DNA, the CDR3 is TGTGCCAGCAGCTTAGAGGACATATACGAGCAGTACTTC.

V usage is TRBV5-6 and J usage is TRBJ2-7; 8 nucleotides agree with TRBD2. The germline V gene has CDR1 SGHDT and CDR2 YYEEEE. V dropped 4 bases and J dropped 5; count of bases not matched to a gene: 11. The CDR3 totals 15 residues. This CDR3 is CASSLGRTSKHEQYF. In DNA, the CDR3 is TGTGCCAGCAGCCTAGGAAGGACTAGCAAACACGAGCAGTACTTC.

The rearrangement links TRBV7-8 to TRBJ2-1; D remains ambiguous. The CDR3 loop spans 18 amino acids. The V end was cut by 4 bases, the J end by 0 bases, with 19 bases between. Looked up from germline, CDR1 is SGHVS and CDR2 is FQNEAQ. The CDR3, as DNA: TGTGCCAGCAGCTCCCCCTCATCGGGCTCCTACTCCTACAATGAGCAGTTCTTC. Protein: CASSSPSSGSYSYNEQFF.

The rearrangement uses TRBV27 and TRBJ1-1; TRBD1 is a possible D gene (6 bases). This CDR3 has 13 residues. The germline gives CDR1 MNHEY, CDR2 SMNVEV (reference sequence). V was cut by 0 bases and J by 5 bases, with 7 bases left in between. The CDR3 sequence is CASSLSQGTEAFF. The CDR3 DNA is TGTGCCAGCAGTTTATCGCAGGGGACTGAAGCTTTCTTT.

Remarks on this clone: Sequence at one end of the junction differs from germline and may be a read error. This chain connects TRBV5-1 to TRBJ2-5; possibly TRBD1 for D (6 bases). The germline V gene encodes CDR1 SGHRS and CDR2 YFSETQ. The CDR3 is made up of 14 amino acids. CDR3 bases: TGCGCCAGCAGCTTGGCAGGGGAACCAAGAGTTCGGGACTTC. The encoded protein is CASSLAGEPRVRDF.

The V and J genes are TRBV2 and TRBJ1-1; D call uncertain. The CDR3 consists of 14 residues. Germline lookup yields CDR1 SNHLY and CDR2 FYNNEI. With 3 bases removed from V and 0 bases from J, the gap between germline ends came to 8 bases. The CDR3 is CASSDRRMNTEAFF. CDR3 bases: TGTGCCAGCAGTGATCGGAGAATGAACACTGAAGCTTTCTTT. The whole variable domain, remainder taken from reference TRBV2 and TRBJ1-1, is EPEVTQTPSHQVTQMGQEVILRCVPISNHLYFYWYRQILGQKVEFLVSFYNNEISEKSEIFDDQFSVERPDGSNFTLKIRSTKLEDSAMYFCASSDRRMNTEAFFGQGTRLTVV.

The chain has TRBV10-1 and TRBJ2-3; 8 nucleotides agree with TRBD2. The CDR3 loop spans 15 amino acids. Germline CDR1 reads WNHNN; CDR2 reads SYGVQD (reference sequence). The J segment lost 1 base and the V segment lost 3 bases, leaving 3 bases of the junction unmatched. CDR3 coding DNA: TGCGCCAGCAGTGAAAGAGCGGGGGGCACAGATACGCAGTATTTT. The encoded protein is CASSERAGGTDTQYF.

The chain has TRBV6-4 and TRBJ2-3; the D gene is possibly TRBD1 (5 bases). The germline gives CDR1 MRHNA, CDR2 SNTAGT. The CDR3 is 14 residues long. V shed 8 bases and J shed 4 bases, with 16 bases lying between them. In nucleotides, the CDR3 is TGTGCCAGCTCTGGCCAGGGTGATGCAGATACGCAGTATTTT. This encodes CASSGQGDADTQYF.

The chain employs TRBV6-5 and TRBJ2-3; 8 bases line up with TRBD2. The CDR3 is 15 amino acids. J lost 0 bases, V lost 6 bases, and 5 bases had no gene match. In germline, CDR1 is MNHEY, CDR2 SVGAGI. CDR3 DNA: TGTGCCAGCAGCGAGCGGGGGACTAGCACAGATACGCAGTATTTT. The encoded protein is CASSERGTSTDTQYF.

With respect to this clone: A read error is possible here, since a much larger clone lies one base away. At the DNA level, this CDR3 is encoded by other sequences in the same sample as well. The genes are TRBV4-2 and TRBJ2-7; 7 positions agree with TRBD1. The V gene's germline CDR1 is LGHNA and CDR2 YNFKEQ. CDR3 size: 14 residues. The junction had 4 bases not matched to a gene; V was cut back by 1 base and J by 4 bases. The CDR3 DNA is TGTGCCAGCAGCCAAGGGACAGGAGATTACGAGCAGTACTTC. It specifies CASSQGTGDYEQYF.

The CDR3 here is CSVEGGHSGANVLTF. CDR3 bases: TGCAGCGTTGAAGGGGGCCACTCTGGGGCCAACGTCCTGACTTTC. The V and J genes are TRBV29-1 and TRBJ2-6, with a possible D match to TRBD1 (5 bases). CDR1 is SQVTM, CDR2 ANQGSEA, per germline. Trimming cost V 1 base and J 0 bases, with 7 bases left between them. The CDR3 runs 15 residues. The full variable domain, completed using reference TRBV29-1 and TRBJ2-6, is SAVISQKPSRDICQRGTSLTIQCQVDSQVTMMFWYRQQPGQSLTLIATANQGSEATYESGFVIDKFPISRPNLTFSTLTVSNMSPEDSSIYLCSVEGGHSGANVLTFGAGSRLTVL.

The chain joins TRBV7-8 to TRBJ2-1; a possible D gene is TRBD2 (5 bases). The germline gives CDR1 SGHVS, CDR2 FQNEAQ. This CDR3 has 14 amino acids. Trimming took 5 bases from V and 5 from J, leaving 13 bases between them. The CDR3 is CASSPGRGDNEQFF. CDR3 bases: TGTGCCAGCAGCCCGGGCCGGGGTGACAATGAGCAGTTCTTC. The whole variable domain, remainder taken from reference TRBV7-8 and TRBJ2-1, is GAGVSQSPRYKVAKRGQDVALRCDPISGHVSLFWYQQALGQGPEFLTYFQNEAQLDKSGLPSDRFFAERPEGSVSTLKIQRTQQEDSAVYLCASSPGRGDNEQFFGPGTRLTVL.